These T cell receptor beta chains were read from a single sample in a study of beta chain features in type 1 diabetes. The method was immunoSEQ multiplex PCR; TCRdb's version includes in-frame clones alone and lacks a portion of them. The sample records more than 350,000 clones, more than 9.5% being singletons. Sequencing used naive CD4+ T cells from blood. These receptors were taken from a woman between 18 and 30 years old in good health. The CDR3 runs from the conserved cysteine through the conserved F or W. Each record gives: D gene, clone size, V gene, J gene, CDR3 DNA, CDR3 protein. A D gene is named only where the DNA matches it firmly. Clone size is not always given. Where it is, it says once, few, many or a class for expanded clones.

D: TRBD1
size: few
V: TRBV30
J: TRBJ1-5
DNA: TGTGCCTGGACGGGACAGGGGTTTTATCAGCCCCAGCATTTT
CDR3: CAWTGQGFYQPQHF

D: TRBD2
size: few
V: TRBV4-3
J: TRBJ2-7
DNA: TGCGCCAGCAGCCAAGATAGCGGGACTCCCCACGAGCAGTACTTC
CDR3: CASSQDSGTPHEQYF

D: -
size: few
V: TRBV7-2
J: TRBJ2-3
DNA: TGTGCCAGCAGCTTTTTAACGGATACGCAGTATTTT
CDR3: CASSFLTDTQYF

D: -
size: few
V: TRBV30
J: TRBJ2-5
DNA: TGTGCCTGGGGGTACCAAGAGACCCAGTACTTC
CDR3: CAWGYQETQYF

D: -
size: few
V: TRBV11-3
J: TRBJ2-2
DNA: TGTGCCAGCAGCTTATCCGCCACAGCGAACACCGGGGAGCTGTTTTTT
CDR3: CASSLSATANTGELFF

D: -
size: -
V: TRBV7-2
J: TRBJ1-5
DNA: TGTGCCAGCAGCTTATCCAGGATGAATCAGCCCCAGCATTTT
CDR3: CASSLSRMNQPQHF

D: -
size: few
V: TRBV5-1
J: TRBJ1-2
DNA: TGCGCCAGCAGCTTGGACGGAGCTTATGGCTACACCTTC
CDR3: CASSLDGAYGYTF

D: -
size: -
V: TRBV28
J: TRBJ1-5
DNA: TGTGCCAGCAGTTCCTCGGGGGCGGGTAGTCAGCCCCAGCATTTT
CDR3: CASSSSGAGSQPQHF

D: -
size: -
V: TRBV7-2
J: TRBJ2-7
DNA: TGTGCCAGCAGCCTGAACCCTAGCGCGTATTACGAGCAGTACTTC
CDR3: CASSLNPSAYYEQYF

D: -
size: -
V: TRBV6-1
J: TRBJ2-2
DNA: TGTGCCACCGGAAGGACGAACACCGGGGAGCTGTTTTTT
CDR3: CATGRTNTGELFF

D: -
size: -
V: TRBV30
J: TRBJ1-2
DNA: TGTGCCTGGAGTGCCCAAAGCGGGACGTTCGAGCCCTACACCTTC
CDR3: CAWSAQSGTFEPYTF

D: -
size: few
V: TRBV11-3
J: TRBJ2-3
DNA: TGTGCCAGCGGGGGCGACCATGCAGATACGCAGTATTTT
CDR3: CASGGDHADTQYF

D: -
size: -
V: TRBV28
J: TRBJ2-3
DNA: TGTGCCAGCACCGTGGGGGGGCACACAGATACGCAGTATTTT
CDR3: CASTVGGHTDTQYF

D: TRBD1
size: few
V: TRBV7-2
J: TRBJ1-5
DNA: TGTGCCAGCAGCCCAGACAGGGACCAACTGCCCCAGCATTTT
CDR3: CASSPDRDQLPQHF

D: -
size: few
V: TRBV9
J: TRBJ1-6
DNA: TGTGCCAGCAGCGCTAGAGGGGTTCGTTCACCCCTCCACTTT
CDR3: CASSARGVRSPLHF

D: TRBD2
size: -
V: TRBV4-2
J: TRBJ2-1
DNA: TGTGCCAGCAGCCAGGGGCTAGCGGGAAACAATGAGCAGTTCTTC
CDR3: CASSQGLAGNNEQFF

D: -
size: few
V: TRBV11-3
J: TRBJ2-3
DNA: TGTGCCAGCAGCTTAGATCTGGGCAGGGACACAGATACGCAGTATTTT
CDR3: CASSLDLGRDTDTQYF

D: -
size: few
V: TRBV25-1
J: TRBJ2-6
DNA: TGTGCCGTCACAACGACTGGGGCCAACGTCCTGACTTTC
CDR3: CAVTTTGANVLTF

D: -
size: few
V: TRBV4-3
J: TRBJ2-5
DNA: TGCGCCAGCAGCCAAGATAAGGAGACCCAGTACTTC
CDR3: CASSQDKETQYF

D: -
size: few
V: TRBV29-1
J: TRBJ1-1
DNA: TGCAGCGGTGGGACGGGAGCGGGCACTGAAGCTTTCTTT
CDR3: CSGGTGAGTEAFF

D: -
size: few
V: TRBV30
J: TRBJ1-1
DNA: TGTGCCTGGAGCCCTGGACAGACTAACACTGAAGCTTTCTTT
CDR3: CAWSPGQTNTEAFF

D: -
size: few
V: TRBV7-9
J: TRBJ2-7
DNA: TGTGCCAGCAGCAGGACAGTTTACGAGCAGTACTTC
CDR3: CASSRTVYEQYF